This T cell receptor (beta chain) was sequenced during a study of blood T cells in healthy people across ages. This clonotype was picked up a small number of times. The CDR3 is 15 residues long. Trimming shortened V by 3 bases and J by 4 bases, and 12 bases separated the two germline ends. Germline V gene sequence: CDR1 SGHAT, CDR2 FQNNGV. A second PCR, run for roughly 7 to 12 cycles, used a sample-barcoded 5' primer plus a J-beta primer mix. TCRdb independently ran MiXCR on the 5' RACE reads; one entry per CDR3 protein. The repertoire consists of more than 900,000 distinct CDR3 sequences, with under 30% occurring once and the leading ten covering 0.65% to 0.95%. These same data were also listed under a study on T cells of mothers and their children.

The sample was blood. The chain employs TRBV11-2 and TRBJ2-2; D ambiguous. The source of this sequence is a girl aged 2 to 10 in good health. The CDR3 spells CASSFDDFSTGELFF. The CDR3 DNA reads as TGTGCCAGCAGCTTTGATGATTTTAGCACCGGGGAGCTGTTTTTT.